This T cell receptor beta chain was profiled in a study of relationships among human T cell subsets. From mRNA, alpha and beta CDR3 regions were amplified using semiquantitative ARM-PCR. Exponential amplification used communal superprimers after tagged nested gene-specific primers in ARM-PCR. TCRdb re-called the multiplex PCR reads with MiXCR, one entry per CDR3 protein. The sample lists approximately 15,000 distinct CDR3 sequences, about 60% occurring once. As regards this clonotype: Its antigen is still unknown.

The V end lost 1 base, the J end lost 10 bases, and 13 bases lay between the germline ends. The germline V gene encodes CDR1 SGHNT and CDR2 YENEEA. The CDR3 totals 13 residues. Notes on the study in general: The seven subsets showed no significant differences in gene usage or CDR3 length. Two pan T samples were processed with pan B cells.

Sequences were obtained from total T cells sorted from blood. The V gene is TRBV11-3, the J gene TRBJ2-5; D is possibly TRBD1 or TRBD2 (5 bases each). This clonotype was sampled from a middle-aged man in good health. CDR3 sequence (DNA): TGTGCCAGCAGCTTAGCGGGGACCCTGCGCCAGTACTTC. It specifies CASSLAGTLRQYF.